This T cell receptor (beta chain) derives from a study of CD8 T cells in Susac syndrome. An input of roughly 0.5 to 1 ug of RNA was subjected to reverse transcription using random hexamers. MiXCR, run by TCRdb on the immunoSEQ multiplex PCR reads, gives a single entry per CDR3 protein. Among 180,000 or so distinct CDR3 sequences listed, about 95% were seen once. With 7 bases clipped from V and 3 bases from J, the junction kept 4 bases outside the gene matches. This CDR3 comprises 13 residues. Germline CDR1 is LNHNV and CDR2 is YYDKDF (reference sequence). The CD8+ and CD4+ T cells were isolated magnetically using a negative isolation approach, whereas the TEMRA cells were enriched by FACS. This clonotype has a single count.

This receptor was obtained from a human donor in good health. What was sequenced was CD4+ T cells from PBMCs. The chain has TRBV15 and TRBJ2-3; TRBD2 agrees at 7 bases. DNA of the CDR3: TGTGCCACCAACCAAGCGGGAACAGATACGCAGTATTTT. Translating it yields CATNQAGTDTQYF. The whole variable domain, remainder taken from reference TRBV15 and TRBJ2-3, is DAMVIQNPRYQVTQFGKPVTLSCSQTLNHNVMYWYQQKSSQAPKLLFHYYDKDFNNEADTPDNFQSRRPNTSFCFLDIRSPGLGDTAMYLCATNQAGTDTQYFGPGTRLTVL.